A single sample gave rise to the 3 T cell receptor beta chains below, sequenced in a study of cytotoxic CD8 clonotypes in ibrutinib-treated CLL. Produced via immunoSEQ multiplex PCR; TCRdb's table is partial and in-frame only. Found here are 50,000 to 75,000 clones, approximately 71% of them singletons; the top ten hold about two fifths. The source was PBMCs, collected after 12 months of ibrutinib treatment. The receptors stem from a human donor with chronic lymphocytic leukemia.

The chain carries TRBV28 and TRBJ2-5; the match to TRBD1 covers 8 bases. The length of the CDR3 is 14 residues. The germline CDR1 and CDR2 sequences are MDHEN and SYDVKM. Unmatched junction bases numbered 5, after V lost 7 bases and J lost 1 base. The CDR3 protein is CASTSQGVQETQYF. CDR3 in DNA: TGTGCCAGCACTTCACAGGGGGTCCAAGAGACCCAGTACTTC.

The chain is built from TRBV28 and TRBJ1-1; 7 bases match TRBD1. Germline V gives CDR1 MDHEN, CDR2 SYDVKM. After removal of 5 bases from V and 4 bases from J, the junction contained 4 bases not matched to a gene. This CDR3 has 13 residues. The CDR3 reads CASSTGDSTEAFF. CDR3 nucleotides: TGTGCCAGCAGTACGGGGGACAGCACTGAAGCTTTCTTT.

This chain connects TRBV5-1 to TRBJ2-5; 10 nucleotides agree with TRBD1. This CDR3 has 15 residues. Losses at the gene ends were 0 bases for V and 5 bases for J; bases not matched to a gene: 4. Germline loops: CDR1 SGHRS, CDR2 YFSETQ. CDR3 sequence: CASSLGTGGTETQYF. DNA for the CDR3: TGCGCCAGCAGCTTGGGGACAGGGGGGACGGAGACCCAGTACTTC.